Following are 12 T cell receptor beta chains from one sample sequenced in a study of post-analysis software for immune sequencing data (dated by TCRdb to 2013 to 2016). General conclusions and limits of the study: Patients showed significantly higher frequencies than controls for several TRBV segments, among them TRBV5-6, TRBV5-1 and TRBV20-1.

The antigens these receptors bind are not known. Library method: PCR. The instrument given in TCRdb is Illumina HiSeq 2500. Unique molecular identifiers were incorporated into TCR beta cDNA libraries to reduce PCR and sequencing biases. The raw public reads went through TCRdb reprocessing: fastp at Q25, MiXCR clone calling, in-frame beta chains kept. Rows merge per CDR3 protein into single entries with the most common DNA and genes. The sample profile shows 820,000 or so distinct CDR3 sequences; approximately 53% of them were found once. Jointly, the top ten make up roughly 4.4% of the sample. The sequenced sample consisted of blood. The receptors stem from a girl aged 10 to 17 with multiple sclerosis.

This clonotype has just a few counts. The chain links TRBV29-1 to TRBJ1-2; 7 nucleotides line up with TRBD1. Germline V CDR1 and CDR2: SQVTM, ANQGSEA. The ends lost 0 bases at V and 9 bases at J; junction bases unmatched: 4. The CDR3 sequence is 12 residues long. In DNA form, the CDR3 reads TGCAGCGTTGAAGAAGTACAGGGGAGCTACACCTTC. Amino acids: CSVEEVQGSYTF.

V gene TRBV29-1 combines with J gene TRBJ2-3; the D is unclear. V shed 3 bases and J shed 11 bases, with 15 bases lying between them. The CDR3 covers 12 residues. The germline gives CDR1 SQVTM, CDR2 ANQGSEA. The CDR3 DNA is TGCAGCGTTGACGTTGGGGATGGTAAGCAGTATTTT. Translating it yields CSVDVGDGKQYF.

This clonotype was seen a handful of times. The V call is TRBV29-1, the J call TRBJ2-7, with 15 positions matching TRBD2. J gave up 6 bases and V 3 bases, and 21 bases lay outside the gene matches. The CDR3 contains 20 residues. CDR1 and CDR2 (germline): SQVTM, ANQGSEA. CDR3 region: CSVESPGLAGGRKGSREQYF. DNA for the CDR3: TGCAGCGTTGAGAGCCCGGGACTAGCGGGAGGACGAAAGGGGTCTCGCGAGCAGTACTTC.

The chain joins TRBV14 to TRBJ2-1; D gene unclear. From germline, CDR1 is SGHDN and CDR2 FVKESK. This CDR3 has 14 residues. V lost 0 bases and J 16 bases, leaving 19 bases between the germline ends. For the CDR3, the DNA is TGTGCCAGCAGCCAAGAAGGCCTCCGCCGACAAGCTTTCTTC. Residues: CASSQEGLRRQAFF.

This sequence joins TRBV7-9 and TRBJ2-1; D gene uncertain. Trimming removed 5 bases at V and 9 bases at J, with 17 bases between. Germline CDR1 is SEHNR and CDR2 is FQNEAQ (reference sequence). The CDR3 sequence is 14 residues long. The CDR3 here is CASSPPTVDSEQFF. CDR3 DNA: TGTGCCAGCAGCCCGCCCACCGTAGATAGTGAGCAGTTCTTC.

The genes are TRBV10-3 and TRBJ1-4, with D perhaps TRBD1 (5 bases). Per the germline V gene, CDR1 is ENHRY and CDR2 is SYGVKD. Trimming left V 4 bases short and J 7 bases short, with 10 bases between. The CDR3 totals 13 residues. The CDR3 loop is CAISGRDGEKLFF. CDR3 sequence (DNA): TGTGCCATCAGTGGCAGGGATGGTGAAAAACTGTTTTTT.

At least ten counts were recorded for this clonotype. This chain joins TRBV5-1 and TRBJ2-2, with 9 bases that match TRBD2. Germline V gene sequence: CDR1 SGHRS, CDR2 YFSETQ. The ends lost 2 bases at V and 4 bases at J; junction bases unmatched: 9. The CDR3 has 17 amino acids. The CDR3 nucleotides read TGCGCCAGCAGCTTAGACCGCGGGAGGGCTGTCACCGGGGAGCTGTTTTTT. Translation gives CASSLDRGRAVTGELFF.

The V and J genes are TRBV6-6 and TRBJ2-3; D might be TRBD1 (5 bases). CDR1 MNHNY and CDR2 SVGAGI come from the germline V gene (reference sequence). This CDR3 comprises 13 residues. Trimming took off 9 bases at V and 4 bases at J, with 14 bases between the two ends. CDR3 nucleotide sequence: TGTGCCAGTATGTCAGGGCTATCAGATACGCAGTATTTT. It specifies CASMSGLSDTQYF.

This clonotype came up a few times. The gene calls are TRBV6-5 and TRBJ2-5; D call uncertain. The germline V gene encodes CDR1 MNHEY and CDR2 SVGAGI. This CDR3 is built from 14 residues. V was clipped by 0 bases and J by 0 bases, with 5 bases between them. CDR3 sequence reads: CASSYSRYQETQYF. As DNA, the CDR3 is TGTGCCAGCAGTTACTCGCGGTACCAAGAGACCCAGTACTTC.

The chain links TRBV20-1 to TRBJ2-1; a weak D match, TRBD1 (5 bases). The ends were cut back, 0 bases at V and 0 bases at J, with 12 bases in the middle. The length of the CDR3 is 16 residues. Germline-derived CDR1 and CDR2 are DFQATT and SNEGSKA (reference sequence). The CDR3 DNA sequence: TGCAGTGCTAGAGACCCCAAAGACAGCTCCTACAATGAGCAGTTCTTC. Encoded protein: CSARDPKDSSYNEQFF.

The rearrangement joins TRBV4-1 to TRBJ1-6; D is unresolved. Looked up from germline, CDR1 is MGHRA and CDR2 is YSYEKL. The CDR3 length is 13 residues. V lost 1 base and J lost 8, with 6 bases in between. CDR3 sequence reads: CASSQGGDSPLHF. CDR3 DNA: TGCGCCAGCAGCCAAGGGGGTGATTCACCCCTCCACTTT.

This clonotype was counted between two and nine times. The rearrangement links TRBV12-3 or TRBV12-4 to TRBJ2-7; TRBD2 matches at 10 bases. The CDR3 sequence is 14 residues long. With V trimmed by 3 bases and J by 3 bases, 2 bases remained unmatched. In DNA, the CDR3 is TGTGCCAGCAGTTTTAGACTAGCGGGCTACGAGCAGTACTTC. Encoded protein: CASSFRLAGYEQYF.